This T cell receptor beta chain was found in a study of blood T cell repertoires in COVID-19. In the source study's methods: Amplification of reference gene primers was used by the study to estimate nucleated cell counts. Data came from immunoSEQ multiplex PCR; TCRdb stores just in-frame clones and leaves some out. The V and J calls and the clone size are those of that table, but D and trimming were determined from the DNA. The table records roughly 430,000 clones, approximately 88% of them present only once. Germline V gene lookup returns CDR1 SEHNR and CDR2 FQNEAQ (reference sequence). V lost 5 bases, J lost 2 bases, and 6 bases lay in between. The CDR3 loop spans 12 amino acids. Living in about two dozen US areas, the participants were between 18 and 89 years of age. Grouping used clinical history reported by participants in a survey and questionnaire.

V and J are TRBV7-9 and TRBJ1-2; D remains unclear. The sequencing input was PBMCs or T cells enriched from blood (not recorded which). The TCR was taken from a woman in her forties with acute COVID-19. This CDR3 is CASSNANYGYTF. CDR3 DNA sequence: TGTGCCAGCAGCAACGCGAACTATGGCTACACCTTC.